The 30 T cell receptor beta chains below come from one sample, sequenced in a study of T cells in Graves' hyperthyroidism and ophthalmopathy. RNA transcripts served as the template for amplifying TCR beta CDR3 regions. HTBI primers were employed in a first-round RT-PCR of the TCR CDR3. TCRdb fed the multiplex PCR reads into MiXCR, producing one record per CDR3 protein. The repertoire holds about 350,000 distinct CDR3 sequences, with over 11% as singletons. Specimen: blood. These receptors were collected from a woman aged 30 to 39 with Graves' hyperthyroidism.

The sample holds many counts of this clonotype. This chain uses TRBV6-2 or TRBV6-3 with TRBJ2-7; no clear D gene. Trimming pared 6 bases from V and 5 bases from J, leaving 14 bases between. Germline-derived CDR1 and CDR2 are MNHEY and SVGEGT. The CDR3 has 13 residues. CDR3 nucleotides: TGTGCCAGCAGCCCATCTACAATCCACGAGCAGTACTTC. As protein: CASSPSTIHEQYF.

The V and J genes are TRBV5-6 and TRBJ1-3; D remains unclear. V was pared by 0 bases and J by 4 bases, with 5 bases between. The CDR3 extends over 13 amino acids. Germline-derived CDR1 and CDR2 are SGHDT and YYEEEE. The DNA of the CDR3 is TGTGCCAGCAGCTTGGGTCCCGGAAACACCATATATTTT. Its translation: CASSLGPGNTIYF.

V is TRBV10-3 and J is TRBJ2-3; 10 bases line up with TRBD1. Germline-derived CDR1 and CDR2 are ENHRY and SYGVKD. This CDR3 contains 15 residues. Trimming removed 6 bases from V and 5 bases from J; junction bases left unmatched: 8. The CDR3 DNA is TGTGCCATCAGCACCGGGACAGGGGCGGGAGATACGCAGTATTTT. Translated: CAISTGTGAGDTQYF.

The rearrangement links TRBV2 to TRBJ1-3, with D unclear. Trimming pared 8 bases from V and 0 bases from J, leaving 8 bases between. Germline V CDR1 and CDR2: SNHLY, FYNNEI. The CDR3 totals 13 residues. In DNA, the CDR3 is TGTGCCAGCGGGGTTAGCTCTGGAAACACCATATATTTT. Protein sequence: CASGVSSGNTIYF.

In its sample, this clonotype was seen many times. This chain joins TRBV2 and TRBJ2-1, with 8 bases matching TRBD2. Germline trimming cut 5 bases from V and 7 bases from J; bases unmatched to any gene: 7. This CDR3 is 14 amino acids long. The germline V gene has CDR1 SNHLY and CDR2 FYNNEI. The CDR3 DNA reads as TGTGCCAGCAGTATAGCGGGAATTAGGAATGAGCAGTTCTTC. Residues: CASSIAGIRNEQFF. Drawing the rest from reference TRBV2 and TRBJ2-1, the complete variable domain is EPEVTQTPSHQVTQMGQEVILRCVPISNHLYFYWYRQILGQKVEFLVSFYNNEISEKSEIFDDQFSVERPDGSNFTLKIRSTKLEDSAMYFCASSIAGIRNEQFFGPGTRLTVL.

This clonotype was found many times. The V call is TRBV20-1, the J call TRBJ2-1; D is perhaps TRBD1 or TRBD2 (5 bases each). V was shortened by 0 bases and J by 6 bases, with 15 bases between the two germline ends. The CDR3 loop spans 15 amino acids. Germline V gene sequence: CDR1 DFQATT, CDR2 SNEGSKA (reference sequence). The CDR3 here is CSARDLGASSNEQFF. CDR3 bases: TGCAGTGCTAGAGATCTCGGGGCCTCGTCCAATGAGCAGTTCTTC.

This clonotype was recorded at least ten times. The genes are TRBV7-2 and TRBJ1-2; D unclear. The V end lost 1 base, the J end lost 7 bases, and 13 bases lay between the germline ends. Germline V lookup: CDR1 SGHTA, CDR2 FQGNSA. The CDR3 has 14 amino acids. Written as DNA, the CDR3 is TGTGCCAGCAGCTTAGGACCGCTGGCGCTTGGCTACACCTTC. Translated, it gives CASSLGPLALGYTF.

The chain links TRBV19 to TRBJ2-1, with TRBD1 matching over 7 bases. This CDR3 spans 15 amino acids. With 3 bases clipped from V and 6 bases from J, the junction kept 8 bases outside the gene matches. Germline CDR1 is LNHDA and CDR2 is SQIVND (reference sequence). The CDR3 bases are TGTGCCAGTAGTATTCGAGGGGGACAGTCCAATGAGCAGTTCTTC. This encodes CASSIRGGQSNEQFF.

The chain combines TRBV4-1 with TRBJ1-2; D remains unclear. Trimming cost V 1 base and J 8 bases, with 8 bases left between them. There are 12 residues in the CDR3. In germline, CDR1 is MGHRA, CDR2 YSYEKL. In DNA form, the CDR3 reads TGCGCCAGCAGCCAAGCTACTGCCGGCTACACCTTC. It is translated as CASSQATAGYTF.

This clonotype was observed a few times. The V and J genes are TRBV7-8 and TRBJ1-5; the D gene is possibly TRBD1 (5 bases). Germline lookup yields CDR1 SGHVS and CDR2 FQNEAQ. V was pared by 4 bases and J by 6 bases, with 16 bases between. The CDR3 contains 15 residues. For the CDR3, the DNA is TGTGCCAGCAGCTCCCGGACGGGGGGGAGTCAGCCCCAGCATTTT. Translating it yields CASSSRTGGSQPQHF.

With regard to this clonotype: This sequence may be a read error, since a much larger clone differs from it by one base. V usage is TRBV7-9 and J usage is TRBJ2-5; 8 nucleotides line up with TRBD2. The J call could be wrong; TRBJ2-1 is a better fit for the DNA end. The germline V gene encodes CDR1 SEHNR and CDR2 FQNEAQ (reference sequence). This CDR3 contains 14 residues. The CDR3 protein is CASSLTGGPETQFF. The DNA of the CDR3 is TGTGCCAGCAGCCTGACGGGGGGGCCGGAGACCCAGTTCTTC.

The rearrangement joins TRBV5-6 to TRBJ1-4; D is unresolved. V lost 0 bases, J lost 10 bases, and 10 bases lay in between. The CDR3 is 13 residues long. Germline lookup yields CDR1 SGHDT and CDR2 YYEEEE. DNA for the CDR3: TGTGCCAGCAGCTTGGGGCAGGAGGGAAAACTGTTTTTT. Protein product: CASSLGQEGKLFF.

The chain is built from TRBV20-1 and TRBJ1-6; D remains unclear. This CDR3 comprises 14 residues. CDR1 DFQATT and CDR2 SNEGSKA come from the germline V gene (reference sequence). Trimming removed 3 bases at V and 7 bases at J, with 13 bases between. CDR3 DNA: TGCAGTGCTAGTTGGGCAGGCGCCAATTCACCCCTCCACTTT. Translating it yields CSASWAGANSPLHF.

This clonotype was picked up many times. This rearrangement joins TRBV28 to TRBJ1-1, with TRBD1 identical over 7 bases. The CDR3 is 13 amino acids. With 4 bases clipped from V and 5 bases from J, the junction kept 4 bases outside the gene matches. The germline V gene has CDR1 MDHEN and CDR2 SYDVKM. The CDR3 DNA reads as TGTGCCAGCAGTTCAGGGGGTAGGACTGAAGCTTTCTTT. Translated: CASSSGGRTEAFF.

On this clonotype: A much larger clone is a single base away; this may be a read error. The rearrangement uses TRBV6-2 or TRBV6-3 and TRBJ2-1; 12 positions match TRBD2. The V gene's germline CDR1 is MNHEY and CDR2 SVGEGT. The CDR3 runs 15 residues. The V gene end was trimmed by 4 bases and the J gene end by 5 bases; junction bases not matched to a gene: 3. Written as DNA, the CDR3 is TGTGCCAGCAGTTTGACTAGCGGGAGTAACAATGAGCAGTTCTTC. It encodes CASSLTSGSNNEQFF.

This clonotype was detected many times. The rearrangement uses TRBV20-1 and TRBJ2-3; D gene unclear. Trimming took 6 bases from V and 0 from J, leaving 16 bases between them. CDR1 and CDR2 (germline): DFQATT, SNEGSKA (reference sequence). This CDR3 contains 15 residues. The CDR3 nucleotides are TGCAGTGCCCAAGCAGGAGATTTGAGCACAGATACGCAGTATTTT. Its protein is CSAQAGDLSTDTQYF.

This clonotype was found a few times. J is TRBJ2-2 and V is TRBV5-1, with D possibly being TRBD1 (6 bases). The CDR3 loop spans 13 amino acids. CDR1 is SGHRS, CDR2 YFSETQ, per germline. V lost 4 bases, J lost 6 bases, and 10 bases lay in between. The CDR3, as DNA: TGCGCCAGCAGCGCACAGGGTCCCGGGGAGCTGTTTTTT. It is translated as CASSAQGPGELFF.

This clonotype was observed a few times. The V and J genes are TRBV5-1 and TRBJ1-2; no firm D call. Trimming stripped 2 bases from V and 2 bases from J, with 16 bases between. CDR1 and CDR2 (germline): SGHRS, YFSETQ. The CDR3 sequence is 16 residues long. The CDR3 DNA reads as TGCGCCAGCAGCTTAGGTTGGCTTACTTCCAACTATGGCTACACCTTC. Amino acid sequence: CASSLGWLTSNYGYTF.

This clonotype was picked up many times. CDR3 bases: TGCAGTGCTAGATCTCCCCCCCGCGTGGGCCCTAGCGGGAGGGCCTCCAGCGATGAGCAGTTCTTC. Its protein product is CSARSPPRVGPSGRASSDEQFF. J is TRBJ2-1 and V is TRBV20-1, with TRBD2 matching 12 bases. There are 22 residues in the CDR3. Germline V gene sequence: CDR1 DFQATT, CDR2 SNEGSKA (reference sequence). Losses at the gene ends were 2 bases for V and 8 bases for J; bases not matched to a gene: 28.

This clonotype showed up many times. The chain joins TRBV11-2 to TRBJ1-4; TRBD1 might be the D (5 bases). The V and J ends lost 4 bases and 5 bases respectively, with 14 bases between them. The CDR3 length is 15 residues. Germline V lookup: CDR1 SGHAT, CDR2 FQNNGV. The chain's CDR3 is CASSSSGLMNEKLFF. CDR3 nucleotides: TGTGCCAGCAGCTCTTCGGGACTCATGAATGAAAAACTGTTTTTT.

Turning to this clonotype: It may be a read error: a sequence one base away is much more abundant. The DNA of the CDR3 is TGTACCACCAGTGACCCCGGAGCGCCTGGCACAGATACGCAGTATTTT. Translated, it gives CTTSDPGAPGTDTQYF. This sequence joins TRBV24-1 and TRBJ2-3; D not certain. This CDR3 spans 16 amino acids. Germline V gives CDR1 KGHDR, CDR2 SFDVKD.

The chain links TRBV19 to TRBJ2-1; TRBD2 is a possible D gene (5 bases). Germline V gene sequence: CDR1 LNHDA, CDR2 SQIVND (reference sequence). The CDR3 has 14 amino acids. The V gene lost 3 bases and the J gene lost 3 bases, with 9 bases spanning the gap. CDR3 DNA sequence: TGTGCCAGTAGTATCAGCGGAGACTACAATGAGCAGTTCTTC. Translation gives CASSISGDYNEQFF.

On this clonotype itself: An end of the junction does not agree with germline; a read error may underlie this. The J gene is TRBJ1-4, the V gene TRBV12-3 or TRBV12-4; D gene uncertain. The CDR3 runs to 11 residues. CDR3 loop: CASMSTGKLFF. The CDR3, as DNA: TGCGCCAGCATGTCTACGGGAAAACTGTTTTTT.

This clonotype has just a few counts. This chain joins TRBV30 and TRBJ2-2; no firm D call. There are 14 residues in the CDR3. V lost 0 bases, J lost 4 bases, and 9 bases lay in between. CDR1 GTSNPN and CDR2 SVGIG come from the germline V gene (reference sequence). The DNA of the CDR3 is TGTGCCTGGAGTGTACGAATTTTCACCGGGGAGCTGTTTTTT. It translates to CAWSVRIFTGELFF.

This clonotype was recorded at least ten times. V usage is TRBV6-2 or TRBV6-3 and J usage is TRBJ2-7, with D unclear. Per the germline V gene, CDR1 is MNHEY and CDR2 is SVGEGT. The V end lost 1 base, the J end lost 4 bases, and 5 bases lay between the germline ends. The CDR3 covers 12 residues. CDR3 in DNA: TGTGCCAGCAGTTACTACGGGTACGAGCAGTACTTC. It encodes CASSYYGYEQYF.

This clonotype was seen more than once but under ten times. The rearrangement joins TRBV5-6 to TRBJ1-2; 11 bases are shared with TRBD1. Germline values: CDR1 SGHDT, CDR2 YYEEEE. Trimming removed 7 bases from V and 4 bases from J; junction bases left unmatched: 9. The CDR3 is 15 amino acids. The CDR3 nucleotides read TGTGCCAGCGCCCGGGACAGGGGGATGTTCTATGGCTACACCTTC. Translating gives CASARDRGMFYGYTF.

The rearrangement links TRBV4-2 to TRBJ2-7; D remains unclear. In germline, CDR1 is LGHNA, CDR2 YNFKEQ. The CDR3 spans 17 residues. V was cut by 0 bases and J by 2 bases, with 17 bases left in between. DNA for the CDR3: TGTGCCAGCAGCCAAGATTCGAGAGGCGCGGCTACCTACGAGCAGTACTTC. Its protein is CASSQDSRGAATYEQYF.

This clonotype was seen only a few times. This chain uses TRBV7-8 with TRBJ2-7; 11 nucleotides align to TRBD1. The V gene end was trimmed by 5 bases and the J gene end by 6 bases; junction bases not matched to a gene: 15. The CDR3 spans 17 residues. Germline values: CDR1 SGHVS, CDR2 FQNEAQ. The CDR3: CASSVILAGTGGREQYF. As DNA, the CDR3 is TGTGCCAGCAGCGTAATCTTGGCCGGGACAGGGGGTCGCGAGCAGTACTTC.

This clonotype came up many times. The junction and the germline gene differ at one end; a read error may be behind it. This chain uses TRBV2 with TRBJ2-2; D gene ambiguous. In germline, CDR1 is SNHLY, CDR2 FYNNEI. The CDR3 is 14 amino acids. This chain's CDR3 is CASSEVRNNGELFF. CDR3 bases: TGTGCCAGCAGTGAAGTGCGTAACAACGGGGAGCTGTTTTTT.

This clonotype turned up a few times. The gene calls are TRBV9 and TRBJ2-7; D perhaps matches TRBD1 (5 bases). CDR3 length equals 14 residues. V shed 0 bases and J shed 0 bases, with 7 bases lying between them. CDR1 is SGDLS and CDR2 is YYNGEE in the germline V gene. The CDR3 bases are TGTGCCAGCAGCGTAGACAGGTACTCCTACGAGCAGTACTTC. Its protein product is CASSVDRYSYEQYF.